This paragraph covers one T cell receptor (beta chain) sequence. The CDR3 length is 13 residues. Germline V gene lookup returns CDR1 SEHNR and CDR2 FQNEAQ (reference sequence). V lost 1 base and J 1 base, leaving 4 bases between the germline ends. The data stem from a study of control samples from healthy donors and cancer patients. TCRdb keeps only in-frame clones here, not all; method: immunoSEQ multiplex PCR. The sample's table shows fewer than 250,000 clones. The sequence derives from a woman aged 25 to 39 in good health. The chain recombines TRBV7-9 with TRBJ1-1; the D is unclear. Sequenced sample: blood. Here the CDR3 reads CASSLEQNTEAFF. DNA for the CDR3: TGTGCCAGCAGCTTAGAACAGAACACTGAAGCTTTCTTT.